This T cell receptor beta chain was captured by sequencing in a study of shared clonotypes between healthy human individuals. Germline trimming cut 5 bases from V and 2 bases from J; bases unmatched to any gene: 11. Per germline, CDR1 LGHNT and CDR2 FRNRAP. The CDR3 sequence is 18 residues long. CD45RO-negative cells were positively selected for CCR7, leaving out terminally differentiated effector memory CD45RA+ cells. Data came from immunoSEQ multiplex PCR; TCRdb stores just in-frame clones and leaves some out. The sample contains more than 2 million clones, 90% to 95% of which appear only once. The clonotype originates from a man aged 18 to 29 in good health. Some clones in this sample may be carry-over from other donors' samples. The chain couples TRBV12-5 to TRBJ2-1; TRBD1 agrees at 11 bases. The sample comprised naive CD8+ T cells from PBMCs. The CDR3 sequence is CASGQHPGTGGAYNEQFF. CDR3 nucleotides: TGTGCTAGTGGTCAGCATCCCGGGACAGGGGGTGCCTACAATGAGCAGTTCTTC.